This TCR beta chain was found in a study of cytomegalovirus exposure and HLA in healthy donors. PCR involved 60 Vbeta and 13 Jbeta primers. Data came from immunoSEQ multiplex PCR; TCRdb stores just in-frame clones and leaves some out. The data show 160,000 or so clones, roughly 80% seen once. V was clipped by 0 bases and J by 11 bases, with 14 bases between them. CDR3 size: 15 residues. Germline CDR1 and CDR2: LGHNA and YNFKEQ. Sequencing was performed on PBMCs. The TCR comes from a man aged 45-65 years in good health and CMV-seropositive. The rearrangement uses TRBV4-2 and TRBJ1-6; perhaps TRBD1 as D (6 bases). The DNA for the CDR3 is TGTGCCAGCAGCCAAGAGGGGGGGCTGGGAGCACCCCTCCACTTT. It encodes CASSQEGGLGAPLHF.